The 14 T cell receptor beta chains given below trace back to one sample, sequenced in a study of blood T cell repertoires in COVID-19. Generated by immunoSEQ multiplex PCR, the TCRdb table keeps only in-frame clones and is missing some. This table has about 220,000 clones, nearly 90% appearing once. Material for sequencing was PBMCs or T cells enriched from blood (not recorded which). The receptors were gathered from a man aged 30 to 39 who had been exposed to COVID-19.

CDR3 in DNA: TGTGCCAGCAGTTTAACCGGGGGAAAACTGTTTTTT. Amino acids: CASSLTGGKLFF. This sequence joins TRBV6-5 and TRBJ1-4, with D maybe TRBD1 (5 bases). The V gene's germline CDR1 is MNHEY and CDR2 SVGAGI. Trimming stripped 4 bases from V and 10 bases from J, with 10 bases between. This CDR3 has 12 residues.

This clone was seen a single time. This chain connects TRBV19 to TRBJ2-5, with 11 bases aligning to TRBD1. V shed 5 bases, J shed 1 base, and the junction held 18 bases outside the gene matches. This CDR3 has 20 residues. CDR1 and CDR2 from the germline V gene are LNHDA and SQIVND (reference sequence). The CDR3: CASSQVFGQGAQGLQETQYF. The CDR3 DNA follows: TGTGCCAGTAGTCAGGTGTTCGGACAGGGGGCCCAGGGACTCCAAGAGACCCAGTACTTC.

The chain carries TRBV4-1 and TRBJ1-2; D gene ambiguous. V gave up 0 bases and J gave up 8 bases, with 13 bases separating them. CDR1 is MGHRA, CDR2 YSYEKL, per germline. This CDR3 is 14 amino acids long. CDR3 in DNA: TGCGCCAGCAGCCAAGAATTCTACCCGCCGGGCTACACCTTC. Encoded protein: CASSQEFYPPGYTF.

V is TRBV6-1 and J is TRBJ1-5, with 12 bases identical to TRBD1. V was clipped by 3 bases and J by 5 bases; unmatched bases: 5. Germline values: CDR1 MNHNS, CDR2 SASEGT. CDR3 length: 16 residues. CDR3 DNA sequence: TGTGCCAGCAGTGACGGGACAGGGGGCGGGGATCAGCCCCAGCATTTT. Protein: CASSDGTGGGDQPQHF.

This clone was observed a single time. The chain has TRBV5-1 and TRBJ2-3; 8 bases map to TRBD2. The V segment lost 4 bases and the J segment 1 base; nucleotides outside the gene matches: 8. The CDR3 spans 16 residues. Germline CDR1 is SGHRS and CDR2 is YFSETQ. The CDR3 is CASSLGGTSGTDTQYF. DNA for the CDR3: TGCGCCAGCAGCCTGGGGGGGACTAGTGGCACAGATACGCAGTATTTT.

This clone was found a few times. The chain has TRBV5-1 and TRBJ2-7; maybe TRBD1 (6 bases). This CDR3 comprises 14 residues. Germline values: CDR1 SGHRS, CDR2 YFSETQ. Trimming cost V 2 bases and J 5 bases, with 14 bases left between them. The CDR3 nucleotides read TGCGCCAGCAGCTTCCAGGGGTACCTGGACGAGCAGTACTTC. This sequence encodes CASSFQGYLDEQYF.

This clone was picked up a small number of times. The chain joins TRBV7-2 to TRBJ2-1, with D maybe TRBD1 (5 bases). V was shortened by 0 bases and J by 8 bases, with 14 bases between the two germline ends. Germline V gene data show CDR1 as SGHTA and CDR2 as FQGNSA. This CDR3 region has 15 residues. The CDR3 loop is CASSLAGPIGDEQFF. The CDR3 nucleotides are TGTGCCAGCAGCTTAGCCGGGCCCATAGGGGATGAGCAGTTCTTC. The entire variable domain, with the rest obtained from reference TRBV7-2 and TRBJ2-1, is as follows: GAGVSQSPSNKVTEKGKDVELRCDPISGHTALYWYRQSLGQGLEFLIYFQGNSAPDKSGLPSDRFSAERTGGSVSTLTIQRTQQEDSAVYLCASSLAGPIGDEQFFGPGTRLTVL.

The chain combines TRBV5-4 with TRBJ2-5; 9 nucleotides line up with TRBD1. Trimming at V came to 4 bases and at J to 1 base, leaving 8 bases not matched to a gene. CDR1 and CDR2 (germline): SGHNT, YYREEE (reference sequence). The CDR3 consists of 16 residues. CDR3 DNA sequence: TGTGCCAGCAGCCCTGGGACAGGGTTGCTCCAAGAGACCCAGTACTTC. Protein: CASSPGTGLLQETQYF.

The gene calls are TRBV10-3 and TRBJ2-3; a possible D gene is TRBD2 (6 bases). The CDR3 spans 16 residues. Germline assignment: CDR1 ENHRY and CDR2 SYGVKD. V lost 0 bases and J lost 11, with 21 bases in between. The CDR3 loop is CAISESGGTGRIEQYF. The CDR3 DNA is TGTGCCATCAGTGAGTCGGGCGGGACCGGTCGGATTGAGCAGTATTTT.

CDR3 DNA: TGTGCCAGCAGCTTGTGGGGACAGGGAGCCTACGAGCAGTACTTC. Amino acids: CASSLWGQGAYEQYF. This chain links TRBV5-6 with TRBJ2-7, with 9 bases fitting TRBD1. V lost 1 base to trimming and J lost 2 bases; unmatched junction nucleotides: 4. The CDR3 covers 15 residues. Germline V lookup: CDR1 SGHDT, CDR2 YYEEEE.

This rearrangement joins TRBV6-4 to TRBJ1-2; D unclear. Germline V CDR1 and CDR2: MRHNA, SNTAGT. Trimming took off 0 bases at V and 6 bases at J, with 14 bases between the two ends. This CDR3 has 15 amino acids. The CDR3 DNA follows: TGTGCCAGCAGTGACTCCGAGGAGGCCGTGAATGGCTACACCTTC. It translates to CASSDSEEAVNGYTF.

This CDR3 reads CAWSWHSGGLSSYNEQFF. In DNA form, the CDR3 reads TGTGCCTGGAGTTGGCATAGCGGGGGCCTTAGCTCCTACAATGAGCAGTTCTTC. The rearrangement uses TRBV30 and TRBJ2-1, with TRBD2 matching over 9 bases. The CDR3 runs to 18 residues. Per germline, CDR1 GTSNPN and CDR2 SVGIG (reference sequence). V dropped 2 bases and J dropped 0; count of bases not matched to a gene: 11.

The chain has TRBV18 and TRBJ2-7; 8 bases are shared with TRBD1. The CDR3 spans 16 residues. J gave up 6 bases and V 5 bases, and 15 bases lay outside the gene matches. The germline gives CDR1 KGHSH, CDR2 LQKENI. Written as DNA, the CDR3 is TGTGCCAGCTCAGTCATCTCGGGACAGGCGTCCAGCGAGCAGTACTTC. It yields the protein CASSVISGQASSEQYF.

This clone was seen ten or more times. Other DNA sequences from this sample encode an identical CDR3 as well. The chain combines TRBV19 with TRBJ1-1, with TRBD1 matching over 7 bases. The germline V gene has CDR1 LNHDA and CDR2 SQIVND (reference sequence). The CDR3 sequence is 14 residues long. Trimming at V came to 8 bases and at J to 0 bases, leaving 6 bases not matched to a gene. The CDR3 bases are TGTGCCAGTTACACAGGGGCACTGAACACTGAAGCTTTCTTT. This translates into CASYTGALNTEAFF.